This T cell receptor (beta chain) was observed in a study of beta chain features in type 1 diabetes. Study observations and caveats: Patients' naive, central memory and Treg TCRB repertoires seemed closer to one another than those of healthy donors. Shortening that was moderate but significant affected the TCRB CDR3s of Type 1 diabetes patients in all four CD4+ subsets.

Regarding this clone: What it binds is unknown.

The study reverse transcribed the entire isolated RNA, so it sequenced expressed TCRB transcripts. The data were produced by immunoSEQ multiplex PCR, yet TCRdb's version contains in-frame clones alone and is incomplete. The sample carries approximately 260,000 clones, less than 30% recorded once. This TCR came from a woman aged 25 to 39 with type 1 diabetes. The sequenced material came from naive CD4+ T cells from blood.

For the CDR3, the DNA is TGCGCCAGCAGCCCCGGACTAGCGGGAGGGCTACTCCCCAATGAGCAGTTCTTC. The encoded protein is CASSPGLAGGLLPNEQFF. The V and J genes are TRBV4-1 and TRBJ2-1, with TRBD2 identical over 15 bases. Germline V lookup: CDR1 MGHRA, CDR2 YSYEKL. Losses at the gene ends were 4 bases for V and 6 bases for J; bases not matched to a gene: 10. The CDR3 is 18 amino acids.